One TCR beta chain is described in this entry. The CDR3 sequence is 14 residues long. From germline, CDR1 is SEHNR and CDR2 FQNEAQ (reference sequence). Trimming stripped 3 bases from V and 8 bases from J, with 14 bases between. The sample is drawn from a study of cytomegalovirus exposure and HLA in healthy donors. Across the study: Per a later analysis, the roughly 670 first-cohort and some 110 validation repertoires shared one platform.

Libraries were prepared by immunoSEQ multiplex PCR; TCRdb keeps only in-frame clonotypes and omits some of them. The data hold about 160,000 clones, with approximately 96% observed a single time. The clonotype comes from a woman aged 18-29 years in good health and CMV-seronegative. Sequenced material: PBMCs. The chain joins TRBV7-9 to TRBJ2-1; possible D gene TRBD2, 5 bases. The CDR3 bases are TGTGCCAGCAGCTTTTCGACGGGGTTGGATGAGCAGTTCTTC. It yields the protein CASSFSTGLDEQFF. Filled out from reference TRBV7-9 and TRBJ2-1, the complete variable domain reads DTGVSQNPRHKITKRGQNVTFRCDPISEHNRLYWYRQTLGQGPEFLTYFQNEAQLEKSRLLSDRFSAERPKGSFSTLEIQRTEQGDSAMYLCASSFSTGLDEQFFGPGTRLTVL.